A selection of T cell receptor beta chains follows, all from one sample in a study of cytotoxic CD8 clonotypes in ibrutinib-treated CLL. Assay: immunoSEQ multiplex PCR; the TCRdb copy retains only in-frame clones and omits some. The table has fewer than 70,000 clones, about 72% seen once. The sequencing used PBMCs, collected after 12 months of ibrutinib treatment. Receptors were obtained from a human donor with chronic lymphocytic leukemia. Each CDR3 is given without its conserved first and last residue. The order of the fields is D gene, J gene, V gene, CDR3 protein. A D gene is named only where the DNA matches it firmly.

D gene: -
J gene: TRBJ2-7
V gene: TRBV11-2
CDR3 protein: ASSPVTSYEQY

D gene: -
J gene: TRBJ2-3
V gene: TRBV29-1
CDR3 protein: SVPGQVGTDTQY

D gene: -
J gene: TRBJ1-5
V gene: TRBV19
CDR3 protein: ASSIERARNQPQH

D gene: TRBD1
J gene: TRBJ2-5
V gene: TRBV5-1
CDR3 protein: ASSLGGQGQETQY

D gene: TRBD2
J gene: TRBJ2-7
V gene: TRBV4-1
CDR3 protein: ASSQERAQASGTRSYEQY

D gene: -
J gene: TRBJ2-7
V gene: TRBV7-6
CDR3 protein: ASSLGDSRPYEQY

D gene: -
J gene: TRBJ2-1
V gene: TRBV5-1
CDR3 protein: ASSPRGVANEQF

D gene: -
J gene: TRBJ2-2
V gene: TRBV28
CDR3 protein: ATSRGTGELF

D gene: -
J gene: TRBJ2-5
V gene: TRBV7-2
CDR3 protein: ASSVGLSGSETQY

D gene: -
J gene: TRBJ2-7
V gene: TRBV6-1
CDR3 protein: ASVRRPRGEQY

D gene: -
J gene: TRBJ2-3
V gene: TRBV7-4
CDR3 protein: ASSLNSGTDTQY

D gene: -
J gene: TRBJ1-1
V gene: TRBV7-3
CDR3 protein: ASSLVQGRAF

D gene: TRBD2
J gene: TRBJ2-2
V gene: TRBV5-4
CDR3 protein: ASSSGLAGHLYGELF

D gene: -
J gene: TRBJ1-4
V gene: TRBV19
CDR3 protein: ASSIRQQREKLF

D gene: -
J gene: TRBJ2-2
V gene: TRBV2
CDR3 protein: AGRGYGGELF

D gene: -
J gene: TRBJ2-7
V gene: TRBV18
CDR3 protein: ASNGAISYEQY

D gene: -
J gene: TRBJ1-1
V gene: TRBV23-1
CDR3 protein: ARTLARLFEAF

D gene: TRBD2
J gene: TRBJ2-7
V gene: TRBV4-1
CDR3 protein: ASSQDVWGAGVSPYEQY

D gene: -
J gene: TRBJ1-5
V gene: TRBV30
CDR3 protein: AWSSGVSDQPQH

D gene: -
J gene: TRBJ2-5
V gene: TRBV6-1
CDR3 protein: ASSFNSQETQY

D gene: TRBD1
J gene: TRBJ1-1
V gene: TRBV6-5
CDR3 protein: ASSGTVMNTEAF

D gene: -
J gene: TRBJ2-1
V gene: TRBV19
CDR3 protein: ASSTQTQTYNEQF

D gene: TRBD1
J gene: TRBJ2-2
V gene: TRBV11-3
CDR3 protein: ASSSGTGYTGELF

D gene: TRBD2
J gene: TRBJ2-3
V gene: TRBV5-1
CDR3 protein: ASSLPTSGRVNTQY

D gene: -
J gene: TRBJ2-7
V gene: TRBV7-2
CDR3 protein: ASSYSGAGYEQY

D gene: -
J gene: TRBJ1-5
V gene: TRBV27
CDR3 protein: ASSSLREARWPDQPQH

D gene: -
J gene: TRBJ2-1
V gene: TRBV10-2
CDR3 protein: ASSDVGEQF

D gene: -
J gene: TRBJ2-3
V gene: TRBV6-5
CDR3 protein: ASSYRATDTQY

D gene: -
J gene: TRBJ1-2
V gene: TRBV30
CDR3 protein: AWSPRPRQEPRSYT

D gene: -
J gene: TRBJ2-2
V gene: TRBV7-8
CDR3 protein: ASSADSLTGELF

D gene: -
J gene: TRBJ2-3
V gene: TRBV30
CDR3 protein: AWSARPGEGTDTQY

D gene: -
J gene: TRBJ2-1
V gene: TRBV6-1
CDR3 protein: ASSEAGRNEQF

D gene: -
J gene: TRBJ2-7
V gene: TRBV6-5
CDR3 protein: ASSYSQLNSYEQY

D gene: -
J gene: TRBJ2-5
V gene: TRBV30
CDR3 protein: AWGPGETQY

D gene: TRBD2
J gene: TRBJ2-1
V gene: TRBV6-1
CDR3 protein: ASSETSGTVQF

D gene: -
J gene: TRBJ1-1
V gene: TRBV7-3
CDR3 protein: ASSSGGRATEAF

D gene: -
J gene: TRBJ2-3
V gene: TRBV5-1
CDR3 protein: ASSLAGTPADTQY

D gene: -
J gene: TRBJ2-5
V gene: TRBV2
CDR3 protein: ASSETRVTGYQETQY

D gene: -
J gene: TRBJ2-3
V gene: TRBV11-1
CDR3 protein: ASSLDPQTSTDTQY

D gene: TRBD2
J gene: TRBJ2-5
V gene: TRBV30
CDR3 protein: AWSATSGSRETQY

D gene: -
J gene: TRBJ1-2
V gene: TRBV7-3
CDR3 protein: ASSITGQHGYT

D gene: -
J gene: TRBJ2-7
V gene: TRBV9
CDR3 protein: ASSVSPAGRDIYEQY

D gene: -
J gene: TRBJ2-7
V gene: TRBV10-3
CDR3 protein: AISRDSEGYEQY

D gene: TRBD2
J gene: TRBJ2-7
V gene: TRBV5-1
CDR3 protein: ASSLAGGAWIEQY

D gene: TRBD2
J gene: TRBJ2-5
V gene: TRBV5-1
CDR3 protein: ASSLSAGGPRETQY

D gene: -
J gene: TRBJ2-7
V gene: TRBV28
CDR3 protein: ASSFVSGTASYEQY

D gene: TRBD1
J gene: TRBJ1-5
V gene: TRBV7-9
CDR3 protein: ASSPGTGVDQPQH

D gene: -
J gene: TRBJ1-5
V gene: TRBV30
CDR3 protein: AWSVWGDQPQH

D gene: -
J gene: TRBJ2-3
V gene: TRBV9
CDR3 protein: ASSVAPIGGADTQY

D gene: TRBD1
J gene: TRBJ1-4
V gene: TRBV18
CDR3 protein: ASSPLYRGSDEKLF

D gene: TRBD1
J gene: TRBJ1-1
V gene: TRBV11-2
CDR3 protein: ASSWGDSRTEAF